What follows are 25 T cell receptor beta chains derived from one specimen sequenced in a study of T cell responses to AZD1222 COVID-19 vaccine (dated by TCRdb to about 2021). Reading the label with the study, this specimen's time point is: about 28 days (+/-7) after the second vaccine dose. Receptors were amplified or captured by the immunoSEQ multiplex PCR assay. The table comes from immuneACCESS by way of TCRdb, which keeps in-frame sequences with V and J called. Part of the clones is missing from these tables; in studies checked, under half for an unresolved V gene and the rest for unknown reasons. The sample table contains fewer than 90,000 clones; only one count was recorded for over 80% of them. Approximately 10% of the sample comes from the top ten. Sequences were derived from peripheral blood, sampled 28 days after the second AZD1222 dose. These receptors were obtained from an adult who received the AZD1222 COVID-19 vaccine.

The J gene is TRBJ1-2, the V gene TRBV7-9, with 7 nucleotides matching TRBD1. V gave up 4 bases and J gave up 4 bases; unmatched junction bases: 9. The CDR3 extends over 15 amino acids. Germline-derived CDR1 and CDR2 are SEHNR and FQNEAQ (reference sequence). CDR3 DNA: TGTGCCAGCAGCTCGACAGGGATCGATCCCTATGGCTACACCTTC. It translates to CASSSTGIDPYGYTF.

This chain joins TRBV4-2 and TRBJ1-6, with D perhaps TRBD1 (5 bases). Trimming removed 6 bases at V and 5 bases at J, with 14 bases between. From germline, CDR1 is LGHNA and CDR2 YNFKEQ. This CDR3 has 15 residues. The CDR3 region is CASSVGVANNSPLHF. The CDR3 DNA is TGTGCCAGCAGTGTAGGGGTTGCGAATAATTCACCCCTCCACTTT.

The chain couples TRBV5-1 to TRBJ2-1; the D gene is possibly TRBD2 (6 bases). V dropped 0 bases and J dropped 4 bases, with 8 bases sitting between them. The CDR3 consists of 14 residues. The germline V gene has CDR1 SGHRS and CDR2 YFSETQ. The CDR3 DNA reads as TGCGCCAGCAGCTTGGAGGCGGGGTACAATGAGCAGTTCTTC. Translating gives CASSLEAGYNEQFF.

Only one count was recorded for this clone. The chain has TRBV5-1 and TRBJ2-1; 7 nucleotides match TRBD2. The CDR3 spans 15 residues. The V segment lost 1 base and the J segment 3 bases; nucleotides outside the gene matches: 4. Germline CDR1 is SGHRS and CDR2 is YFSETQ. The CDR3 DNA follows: TGCGCCAGCAGCTTGCCGGCTAGCGGCTACAATGAGCAGTTCTTC. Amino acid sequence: CASSLPASGYNEQFF.

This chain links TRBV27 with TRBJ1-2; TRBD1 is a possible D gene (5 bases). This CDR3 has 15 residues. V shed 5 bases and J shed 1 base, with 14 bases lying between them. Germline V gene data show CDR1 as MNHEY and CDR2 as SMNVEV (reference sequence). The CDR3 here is CASSNWGGSNYGYTF. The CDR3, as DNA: TGTGCCAGCAGTAACTGGGGGGGTAGTAACTATGGCTACACCTTC.

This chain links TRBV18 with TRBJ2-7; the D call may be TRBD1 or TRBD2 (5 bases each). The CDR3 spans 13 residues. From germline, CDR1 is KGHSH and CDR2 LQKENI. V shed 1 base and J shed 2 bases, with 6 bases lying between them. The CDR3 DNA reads TGTGCCAGCTCACCACAGGGACCCTACGAGCAGTACTTC. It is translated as CASSPQGPYEQYF.

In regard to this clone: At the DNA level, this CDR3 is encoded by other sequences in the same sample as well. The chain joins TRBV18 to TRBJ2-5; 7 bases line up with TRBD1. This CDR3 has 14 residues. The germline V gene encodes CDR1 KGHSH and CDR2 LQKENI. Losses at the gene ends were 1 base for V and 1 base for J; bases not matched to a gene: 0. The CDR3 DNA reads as TGTGCCAGCTCACCACGACAGGGCCAAGAGACCCAGTACTTC. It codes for CASSPRQGQETQYF.

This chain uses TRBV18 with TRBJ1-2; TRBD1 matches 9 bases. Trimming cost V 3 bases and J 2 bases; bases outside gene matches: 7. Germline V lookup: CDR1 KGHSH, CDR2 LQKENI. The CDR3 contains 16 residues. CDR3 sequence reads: CASSPRSTGGNYGYTF. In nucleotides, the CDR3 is TGTGCCAGCTCACCCCGTTCGACAGGGGGAAACTATGGCTACACCTTC.

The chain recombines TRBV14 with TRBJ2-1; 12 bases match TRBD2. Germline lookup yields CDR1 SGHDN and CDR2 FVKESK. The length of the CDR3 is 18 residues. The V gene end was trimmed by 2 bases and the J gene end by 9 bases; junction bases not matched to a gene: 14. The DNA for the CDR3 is TGTGCCAGCAGCCAAACCCAGGGCCGACTAGCGGGAGCTGCTGAGCAGTTCTTC. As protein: CASSQTQGRLAGAAEQFF.

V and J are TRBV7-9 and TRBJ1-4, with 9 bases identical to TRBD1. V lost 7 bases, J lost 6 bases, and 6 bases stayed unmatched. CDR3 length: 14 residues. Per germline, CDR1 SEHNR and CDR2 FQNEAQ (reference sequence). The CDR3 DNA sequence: TGTGCCAGCACCCGACAGGGGGGAGATGAAAAACTGTTTTTT. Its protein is CASTRQGGDEKLFF.

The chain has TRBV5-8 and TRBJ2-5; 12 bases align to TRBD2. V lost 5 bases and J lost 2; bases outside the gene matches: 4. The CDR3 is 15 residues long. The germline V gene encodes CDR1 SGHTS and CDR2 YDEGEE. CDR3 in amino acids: CASRLLAGGQETQYF. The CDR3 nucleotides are TGTGCCAGCAGATTACTAGCGGGGGGTCAAGAGACCCAGTACTTC.

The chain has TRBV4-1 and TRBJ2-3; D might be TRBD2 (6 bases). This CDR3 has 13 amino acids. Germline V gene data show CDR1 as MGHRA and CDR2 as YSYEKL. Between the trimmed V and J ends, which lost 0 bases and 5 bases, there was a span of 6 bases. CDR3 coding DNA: TGCGCCAGCAGCCAAGATAGCGGAGATACGCAGTATTTT. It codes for CASSQDSGDTQYF.

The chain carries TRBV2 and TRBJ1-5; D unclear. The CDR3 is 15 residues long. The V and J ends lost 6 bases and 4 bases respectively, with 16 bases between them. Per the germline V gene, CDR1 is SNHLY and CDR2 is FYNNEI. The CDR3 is CASSPAARWNQPQHF. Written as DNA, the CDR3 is TGTGCCAGCAGCCCAGCGGCCAGGTGGAATCAGCCCCAGCATTTT.

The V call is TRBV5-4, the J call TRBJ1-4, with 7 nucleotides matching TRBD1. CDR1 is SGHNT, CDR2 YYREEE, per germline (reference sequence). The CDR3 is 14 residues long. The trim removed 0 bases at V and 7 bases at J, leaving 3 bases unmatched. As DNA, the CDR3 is TGTGCCAGCAGCTTGGGAGGGGGCCCTGAAAAACTGTTTTTT. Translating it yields CASSLGGGPEKLFF. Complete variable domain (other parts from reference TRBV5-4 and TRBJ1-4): ETGVTQSPTHLIKTRGQQVTLRCSSQSGHNTVSWYQQALGQGPQFIFQYYREEENGRGNFPPRFSGLQFPNYSSELNVNALELDDSALYLCASSLGGGPEKLFFGSGTQLSVL.

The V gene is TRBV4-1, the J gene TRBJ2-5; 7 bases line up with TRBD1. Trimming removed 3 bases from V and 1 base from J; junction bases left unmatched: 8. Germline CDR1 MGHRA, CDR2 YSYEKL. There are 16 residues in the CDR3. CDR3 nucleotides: TGCGCCAGCAGCCATATATCCAGGACAGGCCAAGAGACCCAGTACTTC. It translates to CASSHISRTGQETQYF.

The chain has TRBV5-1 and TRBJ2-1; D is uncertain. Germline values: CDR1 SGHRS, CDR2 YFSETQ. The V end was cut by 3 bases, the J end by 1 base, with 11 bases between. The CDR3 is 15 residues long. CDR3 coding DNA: TGCGCCAGCAGCTACGACTCTACATCCTACAATGAGCAGTTCTTC. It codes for CASSYDSTSYNEQFF.

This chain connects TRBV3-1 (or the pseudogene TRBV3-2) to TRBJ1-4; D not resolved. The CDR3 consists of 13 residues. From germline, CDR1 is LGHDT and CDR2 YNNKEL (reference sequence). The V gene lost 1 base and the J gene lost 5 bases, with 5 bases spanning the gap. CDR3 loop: CASSQGPNEKLFF. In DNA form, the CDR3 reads TGTGCCAGCAGCCAAGGACCAAATGAAAAACTGTTTTTT.

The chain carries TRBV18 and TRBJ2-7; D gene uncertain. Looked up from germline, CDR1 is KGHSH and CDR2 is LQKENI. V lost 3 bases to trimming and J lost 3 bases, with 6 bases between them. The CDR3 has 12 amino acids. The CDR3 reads CASSPQIYEQYF. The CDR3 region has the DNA TGTGCCAGCTCACCGCAAATCTACGAGCAGTACTTC.

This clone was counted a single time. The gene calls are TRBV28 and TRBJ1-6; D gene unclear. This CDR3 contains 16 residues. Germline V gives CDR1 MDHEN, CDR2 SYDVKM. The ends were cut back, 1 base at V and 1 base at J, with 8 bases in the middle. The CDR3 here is CASSLFGSSYNSPLHF. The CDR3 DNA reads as TGTGCCAGCAGTTTATTTGGTTCTTCCTATAATTCACCCCTCCACTTT.

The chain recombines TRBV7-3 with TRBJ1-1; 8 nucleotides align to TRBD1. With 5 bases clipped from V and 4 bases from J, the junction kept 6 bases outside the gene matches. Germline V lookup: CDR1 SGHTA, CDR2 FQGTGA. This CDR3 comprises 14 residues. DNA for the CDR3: TGTGCCAGCAGCCGGACAGGGAGGGCCACTGAAGCTTTCTTT. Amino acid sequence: CASSRTGRATEAFF.

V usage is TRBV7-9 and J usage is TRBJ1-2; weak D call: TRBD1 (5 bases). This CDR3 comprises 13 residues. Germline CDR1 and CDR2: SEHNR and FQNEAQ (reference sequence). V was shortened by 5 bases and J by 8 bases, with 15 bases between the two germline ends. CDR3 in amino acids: CASSPNRGDGYTF. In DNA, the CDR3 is TGTGCCAGCAGCCCTAATCGTGGGGACGGCTACACCTTC.

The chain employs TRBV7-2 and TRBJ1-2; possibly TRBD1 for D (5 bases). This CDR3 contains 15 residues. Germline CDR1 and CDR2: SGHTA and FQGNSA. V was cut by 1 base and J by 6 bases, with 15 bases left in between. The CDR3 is CASSLGAGILDGYTF. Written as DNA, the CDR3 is TGTGCCAGCAGCTTAGGGGCAGGGATCCTTGATGGCTACACCTTC. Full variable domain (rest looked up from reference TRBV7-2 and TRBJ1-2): GAGVSQSPSNKVTEKGKDVELRCDPISGHTALYWYRQSLGQGLEFLIYFQGNSAPDKSGLPSDRFSAERTGGSVSTLTIQRTQQEDSAVYLCASSLGAGILDGYTFGSGTRLTVV.

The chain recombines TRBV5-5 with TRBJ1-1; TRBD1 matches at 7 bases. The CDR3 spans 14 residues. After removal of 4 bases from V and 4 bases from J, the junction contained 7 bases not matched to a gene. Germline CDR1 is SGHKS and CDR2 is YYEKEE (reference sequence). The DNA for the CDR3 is TGTGCCAGCAGCCGGGACAGAGGGAGCACTGAAGCTTTCTTT. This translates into CASSRDRGSTEAFF.

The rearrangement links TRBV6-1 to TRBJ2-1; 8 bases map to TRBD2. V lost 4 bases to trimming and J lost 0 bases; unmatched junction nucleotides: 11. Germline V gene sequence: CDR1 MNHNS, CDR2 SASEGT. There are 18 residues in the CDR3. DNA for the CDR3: TGTGCCAGCAGTGGGTTCAGCGGGGGACCGAGCTCCTACAATGAGCAGTTCTTC. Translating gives CASSGFSGGPSSYNEQFF.

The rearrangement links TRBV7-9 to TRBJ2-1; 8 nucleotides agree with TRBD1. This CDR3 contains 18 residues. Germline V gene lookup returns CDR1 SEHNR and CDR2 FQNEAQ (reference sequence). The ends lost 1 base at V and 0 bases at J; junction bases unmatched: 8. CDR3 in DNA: TGTGCCAGCAGCTTAGTTCAGAGGACAGGGAGCTCCTACAATGAGCAGTTCTTC. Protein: CASSLVQRTGSSYNEQFF.